The next 18 T cell receptor beta chains were all read from a single sample in a study of response to subunit inactivated influenza vaccine. TCRdb used MiXCR to reprocess the RT-PCR reads, holding one entry per CDR3 protein. The sample consists of 500,000 to 650,000 distinct CDR3 sequences, 6.5% to 8% of them appearing once. The sequencing here drew on PBMCs from blood, taken less than 25 months after vaccination. Source of these receptors: a man aged 50 to 69 who received an inactivated influenza vaccine.

The rearrangement joins TRBV6-1 to TRBJ2-3; perhaps TRBD1 as D (5 bases). V was cut by 7 bases and J by 0 bases, with 11 bases left in between. The CDR3 covers 14 residues. The germline gives CDR1 MNHNS, CDR2 SASEGT. The CDR3: CASNQGGSTDTQYF. The CDR3 region has the DNA TGTGCCAGCAACCAGGGTGGAAGCACAGATACGCAGTATTTT.

The table lists this clonotype with a few counts. The J gene is TRBJ2-1, the V gene TRBV4-2, with D unresolved. Germline V gene sequence: CDR1 LGHNA, CDR2 YNFKEQ. Trimming pared 1 base from V and 0 bases from J, leaving 10 bases between. This CDR3 has 16 amino acids. CDR3 nucleotides: TGTGCCAGCAGCCAAGTGAGGACCAGCTCCTACAATGAGCAGTTCTTC. This sequence encodes CASSQVRTSSYNEQFF.

As regards this clonotype: A much larger clone differs by one base, so this may be a read error. The chain is built from TRBV20-1 and TRBJ2-3; 7 bases agree with TRBD2. Germline V gives CDR1 DFQATT, CDR2 SNEGSKA (reference sequence). CDR3 size: 13 residues. V was clipped by 6 bases and J by 2 bases; unmatched bases: 5. DNA for the CDR3: TGCAGTGCAAACGGGGGGACCACAGATACGCAGTATTTT. Translated, it gives CSANGGTTDTQYF.

This clonotype was counted only a few times. The chain links TRBV12-3 or TRBV12-4 to TRBJ1-1; 7 bases align to TRBD1. The CDR3 sequence is 14 residues long. The ends lost 3 bases at V and 5 bases at J; junction bases unmatched: 6. The CDR3: CASSFNRGKTEAFF. CDR3 in DNA: TGTGCCAGCAGTTTTAACAGGGGAAAGACTGAAGCTTTCTTT.

This clonotype has only a few counts. The gene calls are TRBV6-2 or TRBV6-3 and TRBJ1-3; D not resolved. Germline V gives CDR1 MNHEY, CDR2 SVGEGT. Trimming took off 8 bases at V and 8 bases at J, with 19 bases between the two ends. This CDR3 has 14 residues. The CDR3 loop reads CASVGRPDRDTIYF. CDR3 DNA sequence: TGTGCCAGCGTCGGACGTCCGGATAGGGACACCATATATTTT.

The chain uses TRBV2 and TRBJ1-5, with 8 positions matching TRBD1. Germline loops: CDR1 SNHLY, CDR2 FYNNEI. This CDR3 contains 15 residues. Trimming took 4 bases from V and 3 from J; bases not matched to a gene: 5. Here the CDR3 reads CASSAQGAVNQPQHF. The DNA for the CDR3 is TGTGCCAGCAGTGCTCAGGGGGCGGTCAATCAGCCCCAGCATTTT.

This clonotype has only a few counts. This chain joins TRBV29-1 and TRBJ2-5; D unclear. The length of the CDR3 is 13 residues. Germline values: CDR1 SQVTM, CDR2 ANQGSEA. Trimming pared 3 bases from V and 3 bases from J, leaving 11 bases between. CDR3 sequence (DNA): TGCAGCGTTGATTGGAGATATGAAGAGACCCAGTACTTC. This gives the protein CSVDWRYEETQYF.

This clonotype was recorded a few times. CDR3 in amino acids: CASRYAAAREAFF. In DNA, the CDR3 is TGTGCCAGCAGGTACGCTGCGGCAAGGGAAGCTTTCTTT. V usage is TRBV12-3 or TRBV12-4 and J usage is TRBJ1-1; no clear D. This CDR3 comprises 13 residues. Trimming pared 6 bases from V and 8 bases from J, leaving 16 bases between.

This clonotype has at least ten counts. The chain uses TRBV12-3 or TRBV12-4 and TRBJ2-7; D is perhaps TRBD1 (6 bases). Deletions cut 5 bases from V and 6 bases from J, with 17 bases between. CDR3 size: 14 residues. Here the CDR3 reads CASSPITDRSEQYF. In nucleotides, the CDR3 is TGTGCCAGCAGTCCCATTACGGACAGAAGCGAGCAGTACTTC.

This clonotype was seen a few times. Here the CDR3 reads CASSQDHAGNTGELFF. The CDR3 coding sequence is TGTGCCAGCAGCCAAGATCATGCGGGGAACACCGGGGAGCTGTTTTTT. The chain recombines TRBV3-1 with TRBJ2-2; tentative D call: TRBD2 (5 bases). Trimming shortened V by 0 bases and J by 1 base, and 9 bases separated the two germline ends. This CDR3 has 16 amino acids. Germline V gene lookup returns CDR1 LGHDT and CDR2 YNNKEL (reference sequence).

The J gene is TRBJ1-2, the V gene TRBV7-9; possible D gene TRBD1, 5 bases. The CDR3 covers 16 residues. V was clipped by 3 bases and J by 1 base, with 15 bases between them. Looked up from germline, CDR1 is SEHNR and CDR2 is FQNEAQ (reference sequence). The CDR3 reads CASSLGDGADNYGYTF. CDR3 nucleotides: TGTGCCAGCAGCTTGGGCGACGGGGCCGATAACTATGGCTACACCTTC.

This clonotype was seen ten or more times. The V gene is TRBV3-1, the J gene TRBJ2-2; 7 bases map to TRBD1. Trimming took 4 bases from V and 5 from J; bases not matched to a gene: 7. Germline V gene sequence: CDR1 LGHDT, CDR2 YNNKEL (reference sequence). CDR3 length equals 15 residues. The DNA for the CDR3 is TGTGCCAGCAGCCCTGGACAGGTGGAGACCGGGGAGCTGTTTTTT. This sequence encodes CASSPGQVETGELFF.

This clonotype was counted a few times. The chain combines TRBV11-1 with TRBJ2-4; 8 nucleotides agree with TRBD2. V lost 4 bases to trimming and J lost 6 bases; unmatched junction nucleotides: 23. CDR3 size: 20 residues. Germline CDR1 SGHAT, CDR2 FQDESV (reference sequence). CDR3: CASSSPSPAGVFSGRNIQYF. Written as DNA, the CDR3 is TGTGCCAGCAGCTCACCCAGCCCAGCGGGAGTATTCTCCGGCCGAAACATTCAGTACTTC. The whole variable domain, filled in from reference TRBV11-1 and TRBJ2-4, reads EAEVAQSPRYKITEKSQAVAFWCDPISGHATLYWYRQILGQGPELLVQFQDESVVDDSQLPKDRFSAERLKGVDSTLKIQPAELGDSAMYLCASSSPSPAGVFSGRNIQYFGAGTRLSVL.

The J gene is TRBJ2-5, the V gene TRBV9; the D is unclear. From germline, CDR1 is SGDLS and CDR2 YYNGEE. This CDR3 spans 13 amino acids. The V and J ends lost 3 bases and 3 bases respectively, with 9 bases between them. CDR3 sequence (DNA): TGTGCCAGCAGCGGACGGACGAAAGAGACCCAGTACTTC. It specifies CASSGRTKETQYF. The full variable domain, rest sourced from reference TRBV9 and TRBJ2-5, is DSGVTQTPKHLITATGQRVTLRCSPRSGDLSVYWYQQSLDQGLQFLIQYYNGEERAKGNILERFSAQQFPDLHSELNLSSLELGDSALYFCASSGRTKETQYFGPGTRLLVL.

The chain combines TRBV29-1 with TRBJ1-1; 7 bases fit TRBD1. In germline, CDR1 is SQVTM, CDR2 ANQGSEA. The CDR3 totals 11 residues. The CDR3 region has the DNA TGCCTAGGGGGCGAGGACACTGAAGCTTTCTTT. This gives the protein CLGGEDTEAFF.

V is TRBV4-2 and J is TRBJ2-7, with 14 nucleotides matching TRBD2. Germline loops: CDR1 LGHNA, CDR2 YNFKEQ. The CDR3 extends over 16 amino acids. V lost 1 base to trimming and J lost 3 bases; unmatched junction nucleotides: 2. CDR3 in amino acids: CASSQVGTSGSYEQYF. The CDR3 bases are TGTGCCAGCAGCCAAGTTGGGACTAGCGGGAGCTACGAGCAGTACTTC.

This clonotype has more than one count but fewer than ten. This chain links TRBV12-3 or TRBV12-4 with TRBJ1-1; a weak D match, TRBD1 (6 bases). The CDR3 consists of 14 residues. The V gene lost 6 bases and the J gene lost 11 bases, with 22 bases spanning the gap. In DNA form, the CDR3 reads TGTGCCAGCAGCATCGCCGGGACACCGATGTTGGCTTTCTTT. Translated, it gives CASSIAGTPMLAFF.

This CDR3 is CASSLVRGRTDTQYF. The CDR3 coding sequence is TGCGCCAGCAGCTTGGTTAGGGGGCGCACAGATACGCAGTATTTT. V usage is TRBV5-1 and J usage is TRBJ2-3, with 7 bases identical to TRBD1. The CDR3 runs 15 residues. With 0 bases clipped from V and 1 base from J, the junction kept 2 bases outside the gene matches. CDR1 is SGHRS, CDR2 YFSETQ, per germline.